This T cell receptor beta chain was identified during a study of immune evolution from preneoplasia to lung adenocarcinoma. Turning to the study itself: HLA loss of heterozygosity: approximately 7.5% AIS, about 15% MIA, around 33% ADC, none AAH.

Broader study findings: Later-stage lesions seemingly showed higher T cell density and diversity than normal lung. Normal lung had the highest top T cell clone frequencies.

In the case of this clone: Its antigen is undetermined.

The germline CDR1 and CDR2 sequences are SGHTS and YDEGEE. The CDR3 length is 12 residues. Between the trimmed V and J ends, which lost 5 bases and 4 bases, there was a span of 8 bases. Generated by immunoSEQ multiplex PCR, the TCRdb table keeps only in-frame clones and is missing some. The sample records some 15,000 clones, 80% to 90% being singletons. The sequenced sample was FFPE minimally invasive lung adenocarcinoma tissue. The clonotype was recovered from a person aged 70 to 85 with lung adenocarcinoma. The rearrangement joins TRBV5-8 to TRBJ2-3; D ambiguous. CDR3: CASRGFPDTQYF. The CDR3 coding sequence is TGTGCCAGCAGGGGGTTCCCAGATACGCAGTATTTT.